These 7 T cell receptor beta chains came from one sample sequenced in a study of blood T cell repertoires in COVID-19. Clones were read by immunoSEQ multiplex PCR, and TCRdb kept only the in-frame ones, dropping some. The sample lists about 140,000 clones; 78% were seen once. Sequenced: peripheral blood. The source is a man in his 60s who had recovered from COVID-19.

This clone was detected only a few times. The chain employs TRBV27 and TRBJ1-6; 7 nucleotides align to TRBD1. Germline-derived CDR1 and CDR2 are MNHEY and SMNVEV (reference sequence). The CDR3 has 16 residues. The ends lost 4 bases at V and 7 bases at J; junction bases unmatched: 10. CDR3 loop: CASSWFLTGINSPLHF. The CDR3 DNA sequence: TGTGCCAGCAGTTGGTTTTTGACAGGGATCAATTCACCCCTCCACTTT.

The V call is TRBV6-2 or TRBV6-3, the J call TRBJ1-2; 12 positions agree with TRBD1. Germline V CDR1 and CDR2: MNHEY, SVGEGT. The CDR3 consists of 15 residues. Losses at the gene ends were 6 bases for V and 6 bases for J; bases not matched to a gene: 8. CDR3 in DNA: TGTGCCAGCAGCCGGGACAGGGGGCGGTCGAATGGCTACACCTTC. Protein sequence: CASSRDRGRSNGYTF.

The rearrangement links TRBV4-1 to TRBJ1-2; 7 bases line up with TRBD1. J was trimmed by 8 bases and V by 0 bases; bases with no gene match: 12. CDR3 size: 16 residues. Germline loops: CDR1 MGHRA, CDR2 YSYEKL. CDR3 in amino acids: CASSQETSRGQRGYTF. Here the CDR3 DNA reads TGCGCCAGCAGCCAAGAGACCTCAAGGGGGCAACGGGGCTACACCTTC.

With respect to this clone: The same CDR3 can be traced to other DNA sequences in this sample. This rearrangement joins TRBV2 to TRBJ2-3; maybe TRBD2 (5 bases). The CDR3 loop spans 16 amino acids. Trimming shortened V by 1 base and J by 2 bases, and 13 bases separated the two germline ends. The germline CDR1 and CDR2 sequences are SNHLY and FYNNEI. Written as DNA, the CDR3 is TGTGCCAGCAGTGAAGGGAGCGGTACCAACACAGATACGCAGTATTTT. Protein sequence: CASSEGSGTNTDTQYF.

This clone was detected once. The chain recombines TRBV18 with TRBJ2-3; D gene unclear. The CDR3 covers 12 residues. Germline lookup yields CDR1 KGHSH and CDR2 LQKENI. Trimming cost V 3 bases and J 5 bases, with 6 bases left between them. The CDR3 region is CASSPPLDTQYF. In nucleotides, the CDR3 is TGTGCCAGCTCACCCCCCTTAGATACGCAGTATTTT.

The J gene is TRBJ1-1, the V gene TRBV2; 7 bases are shared with TRBD1. The CDR3 is made up of 16 amino acids. Unmatched junction bases numbered 14, after V lost 7 bases and J lost 3 bases. In germline, CDR1 is SNHLY, CDR2 FYNNEI. The DNA for the CDR3 is TGTGCCAGCACATGGCAGGGGGTATCGAGGGACACTGAAGCTTTCTTT. Its protein is CASTWQGVSRDTEAFF. The whole variable domain, filled in from reference TRBV2 and TRBJ1-1, reads EPEVTQTPSHQVTQMGQEVILRCVPISNHLYFYWYRQILGQKVEFLVSFYNNEISEKSEIFDDQFSVERPDGSNFTLKIRSTKLEDSAMYFCASTWQGVSRDTEAFFGQGTRLTVV.

The rearrangement uses TRBV27 and TRBJ1-5; 7 positions match TRBD1. The germline gives CDR1 MNHEY, CDR2 SMNVEV (reference sequence). The junction had 8 bases not matched to a gene; V was cut back by 6 bases and J by 0 bases. This CDR3 has 16 residues. CDR3 sequence reads: CASREAGTDSNQPQHF. CDR3 nucleotide sequence: TGTGCCAGCAGGGAAGCCGGGACAGATAGCAATCAGCCCCAGCATTTT.